This TCR beta chain was sequenced in a study of Ad26.COV2.S vaccination and SARS-CoV-2 variants (dated by TCRdb to the early 2020s). About the full investigation: Donors in the vaccine arm were drawn from COV1001, a phase I-IIa trial of Ad26.COV2.S in healthy adults that was multicentre, randomized, double-blind and placebo-controlled. Ad26.COV2.S was administered intramuscularly at 5 x 10^10 or 1 x 10^11 viral particles, either as a single shot or as two shots given 56 days apart. Sequencing of the TCRbeta repertoire served to evaluate the specificity and breadth of SARS-CoV-2-reactive T cell receptors following Ad26.COV2.S vaccination. A total of 32 samples were included in the TCR-sequenced set, comprising roughly 19 Ad26.COV2.S vaccine recipients, 5 placebo recipients and 8 SARS-CoV-2 convalescent individuals. Trial participants were randomized into five groups of five: low-dose or high-dose Ad26.COV2.S given once or twice, or placebo on both occasions. Blinding of investigators to trial group allocation was maintained during experiments and outcome assessment.

The immunoSEQ Assay was the method used to sequence TCRbeta CDR3 regions. After extraction, genomic DNA underwent amplification by bias-controlled multiplex PCR, followed by high-throughput sequencing. The study's processing was this. To quantify the absolute abundance of every unique TCRbeta CDR3 region, sequences were collapsed and filtered. Usable DNA was measured by amplifying reference genes present in all nucleated cells, and TCRbeta template counts were normalized to that usable DNA to estimate T cell fraction. Repertoire TCRs were annotated as SARS-CoV-2-specific by exact matching of V gene, CDR3 amino acid sequence and J gene to a known reactive TCR set. The reference SARS-CoV-2 TCR set came from MIRA and was filtered for enrichment in COVID-19-positive ImmuneCODE repertoires, removing public or cross-reactive TCRs. Drawing on the MIRA antigens, annotated TCRs were analysed further at the level of specific ORF or position within ORF. Breadth was defined as the number of annotated unique rearrangements divided by the total number of unique productive rearrangements, and depth was defined as the summed frequency of the annotated unique rearrangements. Two-sided Wilcoxon rank-sum tests were applied when comparing TCR breadth between groups. This immuneACCESS table, as held by TCRdb, lists in-frame sequences with V and J called but not all clones. Of the missing ones, under half trace to an unresolved V gene in checked studies; the others have no known cause. V and J calls and clone size are given by that table; D and trimming were obtained from the DNA. Across this sample there are 350,000 to 450,000 clones, with around 87% seen only once. Approximately 3.6% of the sample rests with the top ten.

Taken with the paper, the label for treatment or condition translates to: roughly 20 received Ad26.COV2.S at low or high dose, single or two shots; 5 received placebo; per-sample allocation not given. Repertoires of vaccine and placebo recipients were sequenced from samples taken on day 63 after the first injection. In Cohort 1b, 25 or so adults aged 18-55 years were enrolled at a single site in Boston, USA, between 29 July and 7 August 2020. Ad26.COV2.S was a replication-incompetent adenovirus type 26 vector expressing a prefusion-stabilized SARS-CoV-2 spike protein from the original Wuhan strain. The research as a whole found: After vaccination, substantial breadth of spike-specific CD8+ and CD4+ T cell responses was reported. The authors noted that total T cell responses may have been underestimated by the TCR breadth and depth analyses. Spike-specific TCR breadth was higher in Ad26.COV2.S recipients than in placebo recipients (P = 0.0014). Vaccine and placebo recipients had similar non-spike TCR breadth, a finding consistent with the vaccine containing only spike. The study was not powered to compare responses between vaccine doses or regimens.

A remark on this clone: Which antigen it targets is not known. Base qualities are missing; no much larger clone stands one base away.

The CDR3 starts with the cysteine, ends with the phenylalanine, and has 15 residues. Only the CDR3 region is kept as DNA, spanning 45 bases read in frame from base 1. Looking up the germline V gene (reference sequence) yields CDR1 MNHEY and CDR2 SMNVEV. V and J lose 2 bases and 2 bases, and a span of 13 bases separates them. The source material was peripheral blood, sampled in a trial of Ad26.COV2.S vaccine versus placebo. This receptor chain uses TRBV27 and TRBJ2-7; a confident D gene designation cannot be given. This TCR was recovered from a person aged 18-60 years who received the Ad26.COV2.S COVID-19 vaccine or a placebo. Here is the DNA: TGTGCCAGCAGTTTACGGGCCACGGCCCCCTACGAGCAGTACTTC. Its translation reads: CASSLRATAPYEQYF.